This T cell receptor (beta chain) was captured by sequencing in a study of shared clonotypes between healthy human individuals. Whole-study results and caveats: Rarefaction showed sorted-subset sequencing was incomplete despite large depth.

Ends included, the CDR3 has 13 residues. CDR1 and CDR2 from the germline V gene are SGHTA and FQGNSA. Deep-level assay runs were performed. Only in-frame clones appear in the TCRdb table, and some are missing; sequencing was by immunoSEQ multiplex PCR. This table holds approximately 2.3 million clones, approximately 95% found once. Regarding this clone: Its antigen is currently unknown. The CDR3 carries no conserved terminal phenylalanine or tryptophan, so it likely arises from a read error. It is unclear where the CDR3 begins or ends on the DNA, so no DNA is shown, and the CDR3 is as TCRdb lists it.

J is TRBJ1-2 and V is TRBV7-2. Material: naive CD4+ T cells from PBMCs. Regarding subset: CD45RA+ positively selected. The sequence came from a man aged 18 to 30 in good health. Some clones in this sample may be carry-over from other donors' samples. CDR3 in amino acids: CASSLAGRQDRLT.